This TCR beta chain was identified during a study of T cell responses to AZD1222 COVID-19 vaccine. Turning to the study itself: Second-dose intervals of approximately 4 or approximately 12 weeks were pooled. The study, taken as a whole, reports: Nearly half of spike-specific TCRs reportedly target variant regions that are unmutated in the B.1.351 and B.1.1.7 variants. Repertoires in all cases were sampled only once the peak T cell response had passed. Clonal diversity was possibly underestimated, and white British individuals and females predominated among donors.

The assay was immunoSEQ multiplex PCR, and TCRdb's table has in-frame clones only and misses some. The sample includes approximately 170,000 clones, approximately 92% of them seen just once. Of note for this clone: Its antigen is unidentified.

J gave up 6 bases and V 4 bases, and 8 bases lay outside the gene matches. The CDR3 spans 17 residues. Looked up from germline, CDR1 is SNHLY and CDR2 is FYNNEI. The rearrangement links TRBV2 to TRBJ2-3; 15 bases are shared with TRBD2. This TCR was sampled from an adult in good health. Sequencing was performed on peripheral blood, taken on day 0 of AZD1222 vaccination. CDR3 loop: CASSGRGLAGGLDTQYF. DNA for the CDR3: TGTGCCAGCAGTGGGCGGGGACTAGCGGGGGGATTGGATACGCAGTATTTT.